The entry below describes one TCR beta chain. Its antigen is as yet unknown. The data are from a study of Ad26.COV2.S vaccination and SARS-CoV-2 variants. Broader study findings: Placebo recipients showed lower spike-specific TCR breadth than vaccinees. Spike-specific CD8+ and CD4+ T cell responses reportedly showed substantial breadth after vaccination. Recipients of either vaccine or placebo displayed similar breadth of non-spike TCRs.

Treatment defined: 19 received Ad26.COV2.S at low or high dose, single or two shots; 5 received placebo; per-sample allocation not given. Following the first vaccine or placebo injection, samples were taken on day 63. SARS-CoV-2 spike from the Wuhan strain was encoded by the vaccine, an Ad26 vector. Germline V CDR1 and CDR2: SGDLS, YYNGEE. The V gene lost 0 bases and the J gene lost 5 bases, with 14 bases spanning the gap. The CDR3 runs 15 residues. Clones were read by immunoSEQ multiplex PCR, and TCRdb kept only the in-frame ones, dropping some. The table shows 300,000 to 400,000 clones, with around 89% occurring only once.

The chain couples TRBV9 to TRBJ2-5; D perhaps matches TRBD2 (5 bases). Sequencing was performed on peripheral blood, taken in a trial of Ad26.COV2.S vaccine versus placebo. This receptor was taken from a person between 18 and 60 years old who received the Ad26.COV2.S COVID-19 vaccine or a placebo. CDR3 residues: CASSVGGNGDETQYF. The CDR3 DNA reads as TGTGCCAGCAGCGTAGGAGGGAATGGGGATGAGACCCAGTACTTC. Full variable domain (remainder filled in from reference TRBV9 and TRBJ2-5): DSGVTQTPKHLITATGQRVTLRCSPRSGDLSVYWYQQSLDQGLQFLIQYYNGEERAKGNILERFSAQQFPDLHSELNLSSLELGDSALYFCASSVGGNGDETQYFGPGTRLLVL.